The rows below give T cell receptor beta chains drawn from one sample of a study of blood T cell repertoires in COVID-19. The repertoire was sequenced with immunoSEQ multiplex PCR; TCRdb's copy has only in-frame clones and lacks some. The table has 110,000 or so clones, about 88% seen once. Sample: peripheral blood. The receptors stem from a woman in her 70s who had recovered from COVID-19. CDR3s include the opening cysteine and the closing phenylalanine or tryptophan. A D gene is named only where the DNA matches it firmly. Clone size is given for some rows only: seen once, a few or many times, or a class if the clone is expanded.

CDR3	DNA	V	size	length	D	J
CASSRQAGGISYEQYF	TGTGCCAGCTCTAGACAAGCGGGGGGGATCTCCTACGAGCAGTACTTC	TRBV4-2	-	16	TRBD2	TRBJ2-7
CSASFQSNQPQHF	TGCAGTGCTAGTTTCCAGTCCAATCAGCCCCAGCATTTT	TRBV20-1	-	13	-	TRBJ1-5
CASSLVPIGQGGTDTQYF	TGCGCCAGCAGCTTGGTCCCAATCGGACAGGGAGGCACAGATACGCAGTATTTT	TRBV5-1	once	18	TRBD1	TRBJ2-3
CASSSRTGGTDTQYF	TGTGCCAGCAGCTCTAGGACAGGGGGCACAGATACGCAGTATTTT	TRBV7-2	-	15	TRBD1	TRBJ2-3
CASSTGITSGNTIYF	TGCGCCAGCAGCACCGGGATCACCTCTGGAAACACCATATATTTT	TRBV5-1	once	15	-	TRBJ1-3
CASSQEMGWVARETQYF	TGCGCCAGCAGCCAAGAGATGGGGTGGGTAGCGAGGGAGACCCAGTACTTC	TRBV4-3	-	17	-	TRBJ2-5
CASSLLTSGSNEQFF	TGTGCCAGCAGTTTACTGACTAGCGGGAGCAATGAGCAGTTCTTC	TRBV28	-	15	TRBD2	TRBJ2-1
CASSLAPTQRVGLETQYF	TGTGCCAGCAGCTTAGCGCCGACACAGCGGGTCGGTCTGGAGACCCAGTACTTC	TRBV7-2	-	18	-	TRBJ2-5
CASSLNGGAGETQYF	TGTGCCAGCAGCTTAAACGGGGGGGCCGGTGAGACCCAGTACTTC	TRBV11-3	-	15	TRBD2	TRBJ2-5
CASSARQFTEAFF	TGTGCCAGCAGTGCCAGACAATTCACTGAAGCTTTCTTT	TRBV6-6	-	13	-	TRBJ1-1
CASSGTWTGWKGSPLHF	TGTGCCAGCAGTGGGACCTGGACAGGGTGGAAAGGATCACCCCTCCACTTT	TRBV2	few	17	TRBD1	TRBJ1-6
CAISDPPGLASTHNEQFF	TGTGCCATCAGTGATCCCCCGGGACTAGCATCGACACACAATGAGCAGTTCTTC	TRBV10-3	-	18	TRBD2	TRBJ2-1
CASSLEGTSGDDTQYF	TGCGCCAGCAGCTTGGAGGGGACTAGCGGGGATGATACGCAGTATTTT	TRBV5-1	-	16	TRBD2	TRBJ2-3
CASSAGPDTQYF	TGTGCCAGCTCAGCAGGGCCCGATACGCAGTATTTT	TRBV2	-	12	-	TRBJ2-3
CASSQEFNRGDYGYTF	TGCGCCAGCAGCCAAGAATTTAACAGGGGGGACTATGGCTACACCTTC	TRBV4-1	-	16	TRBD1	TRBJ1-2
CASSNRGLGTGELFF	TGTGCCAGTAGCAACAGGGGGCTTGGCACCGGGGAGCTGTTTTTT	TRBV19	-	15	TRBD1	TRBJ2-2
CSARQQSYTF	TGCAGTGCTCGACAGCAGAGCTACACCTTC	TRBV20-1	-	10	-	TRBJ1-2
CASSLRIRGDGEETQYF	TGTGCCAGCAGCTTAAGGATCAGGGGAGACGGGGAAGAGACCCAGTACTTC	TRBV7-8	-	17	-	TRBJ2-5
CASSQGGDSSYNSPLHF	TGTGCCAGCAGCCAAGGTGGGGACAGCTCCTATAATTCACCCCTCCACTTT	TRBV4-2	-	17	TRBD1	TRBJ1-6
CASSPLGGVTDTQYF	TGTGCCAGCAGCCCCCTTGGGGGGGTCACAGATACGCAGTATTTT	TRBV27	-	15	TRBD2	TRBJ2-3
CASSTGTGLDEQYF	TGTGCCAGCAGTACCGGGACAGGGTTGGACGAGCAGTACTTC	TRBV9	-	14	TRBD1	TRBJ2-7
CASSLVSGDEQFF	TGTGCCAGCAGCTTGGTCAGCGGGGATGAGCAGTTCTTC	TRBV5-8	few	13	TRBD2	TRBJ2-1
CASSLGASRTSGDEQFF	TGTGCCAGCAGCTTAGGGGCCTCCAGGACTAGCGGCGATGAGCAGTTCTTC	TRBV7-6	-	17	TRBD2	TRBJ2-1
CASSPPDSYEQYF	TGCGCCAGCAGCCCCCCGGACAGCTACGAGCAGTACTTC	TRBV5-1	-	13	-	TRBJ2-7
CASSRTLGGEQYF	TGTGCCAGCAGCCGCACACTTGGGGGGGAGCAGTACTTC	TRBV7-2	-	13	-	TRBJ2-7
CAISGSGGDQPQHF	TGTGCCATCAGTGGGTCAGGGGGCGATCAGCCCCAGCATTTT	TRBV10-3	-	14	TRBD1	TRBJ1-5
CASSQTTNSYNEQFF	TGTGCCAGCAGCCAGACGACAAACTCCTACAATGAGCAGTTCTTC	TRBV5-4	-	15	-	TRBJ2-1
CAISESRAFGAFF	TGTGCCATCAGTGAGTCGAGGGCCTTTGGGGCTTTCTTT	TRBV10-3	-	13	-	TRBJ1-1
CASSEEEGNTIYF	TGTGCCAGCAGTGAAGAGGAGGGAAACACCATATATTTT	TRBV2	-	13	-	TRBJ1-3
CASSPRQGRDTQYF	TGCGCCAGCAGCCCCCGACAGGGCCGTGATACGCAGTATTTT	TRBV5-1	-	14	TRBD1	TRBJ2-3
CAWSVKAGEGYTF	TGTGCCTGGAGTGTAAAGGCAGGGGAGGGCTACACCTTC	TRBV30	-	13	-	TRBJ1-2
CASSPPWRGGTDTQYF	TGTGCCAGCTCACCACCATGGCGGGGGGGCACAGATACGCAGTATTTT	TRBV18	-	16	TRBD2	TRBJ2-3
CASSETLAGGSYEQYF	TGTGCCAGCAGCGAGACACTAGCGGGAGGTTCCTACGAGCAGTACTTC	TRBV11-2	-	16	TRBD2	TRBJ2-7
CASSLARTGGDIQYF	TGTGCCAGCAGCTTAGCTAGGACAGGAGGGGACATTCAGTACTTC	TRBV7-2	-	15	-	TRBJ2-4
CASSSAYWGDSTDTQYF	TGTGCCAGCAGCTCAGCCTACTGGGGAGATAGCACAGATACGCAGTATTTT	TRBV7-2	-	17	-	TRBJ2-3
CASSRGGGGVLTF	TGTGCCAGCAGCCGAGGGGGGGGCGGGGTCCTGACTTTC	TRBV27	-	13	-	TRBJ2-6
CASSFLLASETQYF	TGTGCCAGCAGTTTCTTGCTAGCGAGCGAGACCCAGTACTTC	TRBV2	-	14	-	TRBJ2-5
CASSQSGTMNTGELFF	TGCGCCAGCAGCCAATCCGGGACTATGAACACCGGGGAGCTGTTTTTT	TRBV5-1	-	16	TRBD2	TRBJ2-2
CASSQQQGANYGYTF	TGTGCCAGCAGCCAGCAACAGGGGGCTAACTATGGCTACACCTTC	TRBV4-2	-	15	TRBD1	TRBJ1-2
CASSLLASGTHAGPQETQYF	TGCGCCAGCAGCTTGCTGGCTAGCGGGACCCACGCGGGGCCTCAAGAGACCCAGTACTTC	TRBV5-1	-	20	TRBD2	TRBJ2-5
CATSDRGGGFEQFF	TGTGCCACCAGTGATAGGGGCGGGGGCTTTGAGCAGTTCTTC	TRBV24-1	once	14	-	TRBJ2-1
CASSSQGGLAGALSYEQYF	TGTGCCAGCAGCTCCCAGGGCGGACTAGCGGGGGCCCTCTCCTACGAGCAGTACTTC	TRBV7-2	-	19	TRBD2	TRBJ2-7
CASSQDLVAGASQETQYF	TGTGCCAGCAGCCAAGATCTGGTAGCGGGGGCCTCCCAAGAGACCCAGTACTTC	TRBV4-2	-	18	TRBD2	TRBJ2-5
CASSPQLADTQYF	TGCGCCAGCAGCCCACAACTAGCAGATACGCAGTATTTT	TRBV4-3	-	13	-	TRBJ2-3
CASSLSRGLSPLHF	TGTGCCAGCAGCTTAAGCAGGGGGTTATCACCCCTCCACTTT	TRBV13	-	14	TRBD1	TRBJ1-6
CASSLADSRSVYF	TGTGCCAGCAGCTTAGCCGACTCGCGGAGTGTGTACTTC	TRBV7-8	-	13	-	TRBJ2-5
CASKPSGTGYEQYF	TGTGCCAGCAAGCCAAGCGGGACGGGTTACGAGCAGTACTTC	TRBV3-1/TRBV3-2	-	14	TRBD2	TRBJ2-7
CASSPTTGYEQYF	TGTGCCAGCAGCCCTACGACAGGGTACGAGCAGTACTTC	TRBV7-3	-	13	TRBD1	TRBJ2-7